This T cell receptor (beta chain) was sequenced during a study of cytomegalovirus exposure and HLA in healthy donors. Study context: An earlier analysis identified approximately 120 million unique TCR beta sequences in 150 million to 200 million T cells. Overall study findings and caveats: Roughly uniform sequencing depth across donors was assumed, possibly incorrectly.

Both 60 Vbeta primers and 13 Jbeta primers went into the PCR. The protocol was immunoSEQ multiplex PCR, while the TCRdb copy is restricted to in-frame clones and leaves out a portion. The sample lists under 150,000 clones, 70% to 85% seen once, with 3% to 3.5% in the top ten. From germline, CDR1 is MNHEY and CDR2 SVGAGI. CDR3 size: 15 residues. The trim removed 4 bases at V and 7 bases at J, leaving 13 bases unmatched. A note on this clone: Antigen specificity is unknown.

The TCR originated in a male donor in good health and CMV-seronegative. V usage is TRBV6-5 and J usage is TRBJ2-7; TRBD2 aligns across 7 bases. The sequenced material came from PBMCs. The CDR3 reads CASSSARTWGGEQYF. In DNA, the CDR3 is TGTGCCAGCAGTTCAGCCCGGACTTGGGGAGGGGAGCAGTACTTC.